Listed below are T cell receptor beta chains from one sample, sequenced in a study of cytomegalovirus exposure and HLA in healthy donors. Assay: immunoSEQ multiplex PCR; the TCRdb copy retains only in-frame clones and omits some. The sample lists 65,000 to 80,000 clones, less than 95% seen once, with approximately 2% in the top ten. Sequencing was performed on PBMCs. These receptors were obtained from a woman under 30 in good health and CMV-seropositive. Both conserved end residues are part of each CDR3. D genes are given only for firm matches. Some rows have no size entry. The others give once, few or many, or a class for an expanded clone.

abundance	v_gene	j_gene	d_gene	CDR3aa	CDR3nt
once	TRBV2	TRBJ1-2	-	CASTWGDNYGYTF	TGTGCCAGCACCTGGGGGGACAACTATGGCTACACCTTC
-	TRBV5-4	TRBJ2-1	TRBD2	CASSLGLAGANEQFF	TGTGCCAGCAGCTTGGGGCTAGCGGGAGCCAATGAGCAGTTCTTC
-	TRBV7-6	TRBJ2-2	TRBD2	CASSLPAGAVSGELFF	TGTGCCAGCAGCTTACCAGCGGGAGCGGTATCCGGGGAGCTGTTTTTT
-	TRBV29-1	TRBJ2-7	-	CSVEVGYRIGDEQYF	TGCAGCGTTGAAGTAGGTTATAGGATCGGGGACGAGCAGTACTTC
-	TRBV6-4	TRBJ1-5	-	CASSDSGGAGNQPQHF	TGTGCCAGCAGTGACTCAGGGGGAGCCGGTAATCAGCCCCAGCATTTT
few	TRBV30	TRBJ2-7	-	CAWSTSVHEQYF	TGTGCCTGGAGTACGTCAGTCCACGAGCAGTACTTC
-	TRBV6-1	TRBJ2-6	TRBD1	CASRSDRVGANVLTF	TGTGCCAGCCGATCGGACAGGGTTGGGGCCAACGTCCTGACTTTC
-	TRBV28	TRBJ2-7	TRBD1	CASSSGQGAYEQYF	TGTGCCAGCAGTTCGGGACAGGGGGCCTACGAGCAGTACTTC
-	TRBV27	TRBJ2-1	-	CASSLNPSSYNEQFF	TGTGCCAGCAGTTTAAATCCTAGCTCCTACAATGAGCAGTTCTTC
-	TRBV30	TRBJ2-2	TRBD2	CASPTGTSWVTGELFF	TGTGCCTCGCCGACCGGGACTAGTTGGGTCACCGGGGAGCTGTTTTTT
-	TRBV7-9	TRBJ2-7	-	CASSLEPSNPKGPPYEQYF	TGTGCCAGCAGCTTAGAACCGTCTAATCCCAAGGGGCCCCCCTACGAGCAGTACTTC
-	TRBV27	TRBJ1-2	-	CASSFRGLNYGYTF	TGTGCCAGCAGTTTCCGAGGACTTAACTATGGCTACACCTTC
-	TRBV9	TRBJ2-7	TRBD2	CASSGGLVGGEQYF	TGTGCCAGCAGCGGGGGACTAGTTGGAGGCGAGCAGTACTTC
-	TRBV19	TRBJ1-1	TRBD1	CASGGQYTEAFF	TGTGCCAGTGGGGGACAGTACACTGAAGCTTTCTTT
few	TRBV29-1	TRBJ1-3	-	CSVFGGDGNTIYF	TGCAGCGTTTTTGGGGGCGATGGAAACACCATATATTTT
-	TRBV5-5	TRBJ1-2	-	CASSLGGLGYGYTF	TGTGCCAGCAGCTTGGGGGGGCTCGGCTATGGCTACACCTTC
-	TRBV4-1	TRBJ2-7	TRBD1	CASSPGQSSYEQYF	TGCGCCAGCAGCCCGGGACAGAGCTCCTACGAGCAGTACTTC
-	TRBV25-1	TRBJ2-1	-	CASSDPGTSSYNEQFF	TGTGCCAGCAGTGACCCCGGGACATCATCCTACAATGAGCAGTTCTTC
-	TRBV11-2	TRBJ2-5	TRBD1	CASSLEPTGVGETQYF	TGTGCCAGCAGCTTAGAACCGACAGGGGTTGGGGAGACCCAGTACTTC
-	TRBV6-1	TRBJ2-7	-	CASSEIETSGREQYF	TGTGCCAGCAGTGAAATTGAGACCTCTGGGCGAGAGCAGTACTTC
-	TRBV27	TRBJ2-1	TRBD2	CASSLSRAEAGAGYNEQFF	TGTGCCAGCAGTTTATCGAGGGCGGAAGCGGGAGCAGGATACAATGAGCAGTTCTTC
-	TRBV20-1	TRBJ2-3	-	CSAELIDTQYF	TGCAGTGCCGAGCTGATAGATACGCAGTATTTT